What follows are 8 T cell receptor beta chains derived from one specimen sequenced in a study of blood T cell repertoires in COVID-19. Assay used: immunoSEQ multiplex PCR; TCRdb lists only in-frame clones, some missing. This sample carries some 300,000 clones, roughly 88% of them seen once, and the ten largest clones take 1%. The sequenced sample consisted of PBMCs or T cells enriched from blood (not recorded which). These receptors were obtained from a woman aged 25 to 39 who had recovered from COVID-19.

This clone showed up just once. This chain connects TRBV4-3 to TRBJ1-5, with 7 bases matching TRBD1. The CDR3 is made up of 17 amino acids. V was pared by 0 bases and J by 0 bases, with 5 bases of the junction left unmatched. Per the germline V gene, CDR1 is LGHNA and CDR2 is YSLEER. The CDR3 here is CASSQDGTAYSNQPQHF. The CDR3 coding sequence is TGCGCCAGCAGCCAAGACGGGACAGCATATAGCAATCAGCCCCAGCATTTT.

This rearrangement joins TRBV6-6 to TRBJ1-2; D may be TRBD1 (6 bases). The CDR3 runs to 14 residues. Per the germline V gene, CDR1 is MNHNY and CDR2 is SVGAGI (reference sequence). Trimming removed 5 bases at V and 0 bases at J, with 10 bases between. The CDR3 protein is CASSQDRPNYGYTF. The DNA of the CDR3 is TGTGCCAGCAGTCAAGACAGGCCTAACTATGGCTACACCTTC.

The chain recombines TRBV18 with TRBJ2-5; no firm D call. This CDR3 spans 12 amino acids. Germline lookup yields CDR1 KGHSH and CDR2 LQKENI. V was cut by 3 bases and J by 3 bases, with 5 bases left in between. The CDR3 sequence: CASSPLEETQYF. The CDR3 coding sequence is TGTGCCAGCTCACCTCTTGAAGAGACCCAGTACTTC.

The CDR3 sequence: CASSLQGGFFSPLHF. Here the CDR3 DNA reads TGTGCCAGCAGTTTACAGGGGGGTTTCTTTTCACCCCTCCACTTT. This chain uses TRBV7-3 with TRBJ1-6; 8 bases match TRBD1. The junction had 10 bases not matched to a gene; V was cut back by 6 bases and J by 9 bases. Germline lookup yields CDR1 SGHTA and CDR2 FQGTGA. The CDR3 contains 15 residues.

The chain is built from TRBV10-3 and TRBJ1-6; 7 positions match TRBD1. The CDR3 is 18 residues long. Trimming cost V 4 bases and J 0 bases; bases outside gene matches: 9. The V gene's germline CDR1 is ENHRY and CDR2 SYGVKD. The CDR3 DNA is TGTGCCATCAGTGCCACCGGGACAGATAGCTCCTATAATTCACCCCTCCACTTT. Its translation is CAISATGTDSSYNSPLHF.

This chain connects TRBV10-3 to TRBJ1-1; 8 bases are a match to TRBD1. Per the germline V gene, CDR1 is ENHRY and CDR2 is SYGVKD. The CDR3 length is 13 residues. The V gene end was trimmed by 2 bases and the J gene end by 11 bases; junction bases not matched to a gene: 7. The CDR3 here is CAISEGQGGYAFF. Written as DNA, the CDR3 is TGTGCCATCAGTGAGGGACAGGGAGGATACGCTTTCTTT.

The chain combines TRBV7-8 with TRBJ1-3; 7 bases align to TRBD1. The V gene end was trimmed by 4 bases and the J gene end by 0 bases; junction bases not matched to a gene: 6. The germline gives CDR1 SGHVS, CDR2 FQNEAQ. The length of the CDR3 is 16 residues. Written as DNA, the CDR3 is TGTGCCAGCAGCTCTAAGGACAGGAGCTCTGGAAACACCATATATTTT. It codes for CASSSKDRSSGNTIYF.

Concerning this clone itself: A much larger clone differs by one base, so this may be a read error. The chain couples TRBV25-1 to TRBJ2-3, with TRBD1 matching over 9 bases. Trimming at V came to 4 bases and at J to 4 bases, leaving 9 bases not matched to a gene. Germline V lookup: CDR1 MGHDK, CDR2 SYGVNS. This CDR3 spans 16 amino acids. This CDR3 is CASSVAGTGLADTQYF. CDR3 nucleotide sequence: TGTGCCAGCAGTGTAGCCGGGACAGGGCTCGCAGATACGCAGTATTTT.